This TCR beta chain was sequenced during a study of shared clonotypes between healthy human individuals. The method was immunoSEQ multiplex PCR; TCRdb's version includes in-frame clones alone and lacks a portion of them. The sample yields some 2 million clones, roughly 95% seen once. General study findings and limits: Shared across four donors were roughly 4.7% of the naive CD4 clonotypes.

Points on this clone: The antigen remains undetermined. Other DNA variants within this sample encode the same CDR3.

The source is a man aged 18 to 29 in good health. The specimen was naive CD4+ T cells sorted from blood. The subset denotes: CD45RA+ positively selected.

The CDR3 protein is CASSIEGGTGELFF. The CDR3 DNA sequence: TGTGCCAGTAGTATAGAAGGCGGCACCGGGGAGCTGTTTTTT. The rearrangement links TRBV19 to TRBJ2-2; D not certain. V lost 0 bases and J lost 4, with 6 bases in between. CDR1 is LNHDA, CDR2 SQIVND, per germline (reference sequence). CDR3 length: 14 amino acids. Full variable domain (remainder filled in from reference TRBV19 and TRBJ2-2): DGGITQSPKYLFRKEGQNVTLSCEQNLNHDAMYWYRQDPGQGLRLIYYSQIVNDFQKGDIAEGYSVSREKKESFPLTVTSAQKNPTAFYLCASSIEGGTGELFFGEGSRLTVL.